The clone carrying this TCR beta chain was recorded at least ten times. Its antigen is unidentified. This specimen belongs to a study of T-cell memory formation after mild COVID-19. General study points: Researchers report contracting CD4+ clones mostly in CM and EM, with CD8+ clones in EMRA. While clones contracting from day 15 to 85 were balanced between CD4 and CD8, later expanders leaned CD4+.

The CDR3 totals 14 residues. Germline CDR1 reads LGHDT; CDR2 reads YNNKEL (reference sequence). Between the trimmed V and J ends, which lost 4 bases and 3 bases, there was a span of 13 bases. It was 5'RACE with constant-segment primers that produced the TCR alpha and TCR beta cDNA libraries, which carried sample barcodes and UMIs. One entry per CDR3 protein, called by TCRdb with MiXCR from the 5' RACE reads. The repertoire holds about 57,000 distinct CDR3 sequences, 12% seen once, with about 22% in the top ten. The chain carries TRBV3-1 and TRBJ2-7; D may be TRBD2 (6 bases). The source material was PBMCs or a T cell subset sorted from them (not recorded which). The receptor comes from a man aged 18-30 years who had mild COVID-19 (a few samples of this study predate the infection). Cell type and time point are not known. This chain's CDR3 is CASSPGTGLYEQYV. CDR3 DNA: TGTGCCAGCAGCCCAGGGACTGGACTCTACGAGCAGTACGTC.